This paragraph reports one TCR beta chain. The antigen it binds to is not known. No per-base quality is available; no much larger clone lies one base away. This entry belongs to a study of blood T cell repertoires in COVID-19 (dated by TCRdb to 2020 to 2021). Broadly, across the study: Collaborator samples came from the United States, Italy and Spain and covered acute and convalescent phases of COVID-19. The prospective study material was composed of cDNA or gDNA derived from T cells, B-cell-depleted T cells, or PBMCs. Subjects who had been exposed to COVID-19, were actively infected with it, or had recovered from it provided the deeply sampled blood TCRbeta repertoires that made up the dataset. The repertoires were released in a freely available public database intended as a resource for research on the immune response to SARS-CoV-2. The samples were drawn from the first 160 participants of the ongoing ImmuneRACE study and from 1,254 subjects provided by 6 global collaborators. Nearly every sample came with metadata listing a de-identified subject ID, COVID-19 status, age in years and sex. Where available, HLA class I and class II types were obtained from metadata supplied by the sample provider rather than from assay-based typing.

Participants in the prospective study were enrolled through a virtual design, were aged about 18 to 100 years, and lived in roughly 25 United States geographic areas. In the prospective study, participants were assigned to cohorts based on the clinical history participants reported in a screening survey and a study questionnaire. In the prospective study, whole blood, serum and a nasopharyngeal or oropharyngeal swab were collected from each participant by mobile phlebotomists. Prospective study participants could optionally give additional blood draws and questionnaires over an approximately 2-month period. Before DNA extraction, blood samples from the prospective study were shipped at room temperature or frozen. The immunoSEQ Assay, a bias-controlled multiplex PCR, was used to amplify TCRbeta CDR3 regions from genomic DNA. In the source study's methods: Within the assay, amplification of reference gene primers was used to estimate how many nucleated cells each sample contained. To quantify the absolute abundance of each unique TCRbeta CDR3 rearrangement, sequence reads were collapsed and filtered. Productive Simpson clonality was computed per sample as the square root of Simpson's diversity index over productive rearrangements. The immuneACCESS repertoire file appears here via TCRdb, limited to in-frame rearrangements. These files lack a portion of the clones; in checked studies, under half of the deficit traces to unresolved V genes, and the cause of the others is not known. Clone size and V and J calls were adopted from that table, with D and trimming inferred from the DNA. This sample comprises about 210,000 clones, roughly 90% of them detected only once. In total, the top ten clones hold around a tenth of the sample.

Points the paper makes about the study in general: The quantity of clinical and demographic metadata differed by source and by participant and was supplied without curation.

Taken from cysteine to phenylalanine, the CDR3 has 19 residues. Of the read, only the CDR3 DNA is kept; its 57 bases are in frame from base 1. According to the germline V gene, CDR1 reads MGHRA and CDR2 reads YSYEKL. V is cut back by 1 base and J by 2 bases, with 8 bases in the junction unmatched. This TCR came from a man younger than 35 with acute COVID-19. The source material was PBMCs or T cells enriched from blood (not recorded which). The chain is made from TRBV4-1 and TRBJ2-2; TRBD2 lines up with 12 middle nucleotides. The base sequence is TGCGCCAGCAGCCAAGCCCTGACTAGCGGGAGCCTTAACACCGGGGAGCTGTTTTTT. The translation is CASSQALTSGSLNTGELFF.